The clone carrying this T cell receptor (beta chain) has a handful of counts. V lost 3 bases and J 0 bases, leaving 12 bases between the germline ends. Germline CDR1 SQVTM, CDR2 ANQGSEA. The CDR3 runs to 16 residues. TCRdb re-called the reads through MiXCR, storing one row per CDR3 protein. Of some 320,000 distinct CDR3 sequences in the sample, 9% to 9.5% are singletons; the top ten hold about 4.5%. The data belong to a study of T cell repertoires in cytomegalovirus infection. Sample: PBMCs. This sequence joins TRBV29-1 and TRBJ2-6; possible D gene TRBD1, 6 bases. This TCR was sampled from a human donor in good health (CMV status not recorded). Some clones in this sample may be carry-over from other donors' samples. The CDR3 loop is CSVEVSGVSGANVLTF. In nucleotides, the CDR3 is TGCAGCGTTGAGGTCTCAGGGGTCTCTGGGGCCAACGTCCTGACTTTC.